Presented here are 2 T cell receptor beta chains from one specimen sequenced in a study of spatial heterogeneity in lung cancer. Time point indicated: blood at routine non-recurrence follow-up after resection. The input material, whole RNA from tumor, nontumor lung or frozen PBMC, was sequenced unsorted. TCRdb redid the calling of the 5' RACE reads with MiXCR, one entry per CDR3 protein. The sample lists approximately 56,000 distinct CDR3 sequences, more than 6.5% seen once, with around 35% in the top ten. The sample here was PBMCs, taken at follow-up. These receptors all come from a female donor with early-stage non-small cell lung cancer.

This chain connects TRBV9 to TRBJ2-7; 10 bases are shared with TRBD2. Trimming removed 0 bases from V and 2 bases from J; junction bases left unmatched: 11. Germline V gene data show CDR1 as SGDLS and CDR2 as YYNGEE. This CDR3 region has 18 residues. The CDR3 nucleotides are TGTGCCAGCAGCGTAGGTTTGGTAGCGGGGGGCCTCCCCTACGAGCAGTACTTC. It is translated as CASSVGLVAGGLPYEQYF.

This clonotype turned up a few times. The chain is built from TRBV12-3 or TRBV12-4 and TRBJ1-2; D gene unclear. This CDR3 is built from 13 residues. Trimming took off 3 bases at V and 0 bases at J, with 5 bases between the two ends. CDR3 bases: TGTGCCAGCAGTTTCGTAGCTAACTATGGCTACACCTTC. This gives the protein CASSFVANYGYTF.